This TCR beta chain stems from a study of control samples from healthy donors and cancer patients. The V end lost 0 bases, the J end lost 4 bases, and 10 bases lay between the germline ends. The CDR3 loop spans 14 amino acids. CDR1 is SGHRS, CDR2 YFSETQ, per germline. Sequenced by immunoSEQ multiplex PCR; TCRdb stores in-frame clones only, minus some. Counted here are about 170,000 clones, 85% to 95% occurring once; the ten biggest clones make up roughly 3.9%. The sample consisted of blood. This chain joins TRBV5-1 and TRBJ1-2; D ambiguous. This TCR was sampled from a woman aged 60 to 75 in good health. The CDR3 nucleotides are TGCGCCAGCAGCTTGGTAGTAGATACCTATGGCTACACCTTC. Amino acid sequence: CASSLVVDTYGYTF.